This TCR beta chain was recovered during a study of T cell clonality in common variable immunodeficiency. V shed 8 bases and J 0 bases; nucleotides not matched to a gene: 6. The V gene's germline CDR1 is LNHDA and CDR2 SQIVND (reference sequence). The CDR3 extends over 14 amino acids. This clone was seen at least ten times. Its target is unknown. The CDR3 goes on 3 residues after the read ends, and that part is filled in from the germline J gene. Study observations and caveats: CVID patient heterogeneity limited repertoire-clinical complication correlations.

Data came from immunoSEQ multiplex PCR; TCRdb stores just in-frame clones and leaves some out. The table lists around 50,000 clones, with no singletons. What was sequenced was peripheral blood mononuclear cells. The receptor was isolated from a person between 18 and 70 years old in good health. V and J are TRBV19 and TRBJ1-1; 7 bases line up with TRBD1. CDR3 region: CASEGQNMNTEAFF. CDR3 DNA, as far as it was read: TGTGCCAGTGAGGGACAGAATATGAACACTGAA. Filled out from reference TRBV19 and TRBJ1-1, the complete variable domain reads DGGITQSPKYLFRKEGQNVTLSCEQNLNHDAMYWYRQDPGQGLRLIYYSQIVNDFQKGDIAEGYSVSREKKESFPLTVTSAQKNPTAFYLCASEGQNMNTEAFFGQGTRLTVV.